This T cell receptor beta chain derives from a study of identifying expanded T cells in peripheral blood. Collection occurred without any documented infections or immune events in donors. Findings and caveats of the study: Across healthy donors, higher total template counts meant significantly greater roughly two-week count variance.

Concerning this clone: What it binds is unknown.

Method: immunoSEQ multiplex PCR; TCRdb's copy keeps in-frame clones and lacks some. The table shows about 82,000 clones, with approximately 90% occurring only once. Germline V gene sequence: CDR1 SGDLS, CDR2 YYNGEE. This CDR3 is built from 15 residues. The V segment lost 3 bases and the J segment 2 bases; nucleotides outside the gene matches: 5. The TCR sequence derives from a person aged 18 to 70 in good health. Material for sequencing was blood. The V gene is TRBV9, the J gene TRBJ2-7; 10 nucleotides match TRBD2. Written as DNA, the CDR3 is TGTGCCAGCAGCGAACTAGCGGGGAGTACCTACGAGCAGTACTTC. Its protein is CASSELAGSTYEQYF.